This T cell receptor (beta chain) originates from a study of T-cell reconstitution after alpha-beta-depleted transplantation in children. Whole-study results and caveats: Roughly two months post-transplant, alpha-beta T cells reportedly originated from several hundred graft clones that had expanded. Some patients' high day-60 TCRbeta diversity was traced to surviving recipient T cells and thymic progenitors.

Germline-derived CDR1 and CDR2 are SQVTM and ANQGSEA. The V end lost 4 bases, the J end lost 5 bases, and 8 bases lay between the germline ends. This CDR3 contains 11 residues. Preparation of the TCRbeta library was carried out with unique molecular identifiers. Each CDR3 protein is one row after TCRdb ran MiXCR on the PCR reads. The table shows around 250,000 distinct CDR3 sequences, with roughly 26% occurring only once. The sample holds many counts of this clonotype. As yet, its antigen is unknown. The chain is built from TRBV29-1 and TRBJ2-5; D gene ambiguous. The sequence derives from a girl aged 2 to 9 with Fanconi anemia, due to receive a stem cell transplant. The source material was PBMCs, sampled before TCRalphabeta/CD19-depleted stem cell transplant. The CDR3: CSVGWGETQYF. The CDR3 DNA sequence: TGCAGCGTTGGATGGGGTGAGACCCAGTACTTC.